This TCR beta chain appears in the sequencing data of a study of shared T cell receptors in the human thymus. Germline trimming cut 8 bases from V and 2 bases from J; bases unmatched to any gene: 10. The CDR3 contains 15 residues. Germline V gene lookup returns CDR1 MNHEY and CDR2 SMNVEV (reference sequence). Assay used: immunoSEQ multiplex PCR; TCRdb lists only in-frame clones, some missing. The data show hundreds of thousands of clones, with 88% seen just once and 0.008% to 0.011% held by the top ten. These data were also reused for a study on human thymus T cells. That work contributes: Thymus tissue for the work was resected from patients undergoing corrective heart surgery. Blood and thymic repertoires both appeared biased in V and J gene usage.

The TCR comes from a boy younger than two with a congenital heart defect. Sequenced material: thymocytes. The chain couples TRBV27 to TRBJ2-7, with TRBD2 identical over 9 bases. CDR3 region: CASGSGAGGPYEQYF. The CDR3 DNA follows: TGTGCCAGCGGTTCCGGGGCGGGAGGGCCCTACGAGCAGTACTTC.